This is a list of T cell receptor beta chains from one sample in a study of blood T cell repertoires in COVID-19. Sequencing used immunoSEQ multiplex PCR; TCRdb keeps in-frame clones, though not all of them. The table shows some 170,000 clones, with 75% to 85% occurring only once. The source material was peripheral blood. Receptor source: a woman aged 40 to 50 with COVID-19, enrolled during active disease. CDR3s include the opening cysteine and the closing phenylalanine or tryptophan. A D gene is named only where the DNA matches it firmly. Rows may omit the clone size; those that give it use once, few, many or a size class.

V gene	clone size	D gene	J gene	CDR3 protein	CDR3 DNA
TRBV5-4	NA	TRBD1	TRBJ1-6	CASSFRTGYNSPLHF	TGTGCCAGCAGCTTCCGGACAGGTTATAATTCACCCCTCCACTTT
TRBV15	few	NA	TRBJ1-5	CATSRDGGTPRRVSNQPQHF	TGTGCCACCAGCAGAGATGGCGGGACTCCCCGAAGGGTTAGCAATCAGCCCCAGCATTTT
TRBV5-5	NA	NA	TRBJ1-1	CASSRQQTNTEAFF	TGTGCCAGCAGCCGCCAACAGACGAACACTGAAGCTTTCTTT
TRBV10-1	NA	TRBD2	TRBJ2-3	CASSESGTSETDTQYF	TGCGCCAGCAGTGAGTCCGGGACTAGCGAAACAGATACGCAGTATTTT
TRBV5-1	NA	TRBD2	TRBJ2-3	CASSFSGVSTDTQYF	TGCGCCAGCAGCTTTAGCGGGGTGAGCACAGATACGCAGTATTTT
TRBV5-1	NA	NA	TRBJ2-6	CASSLTELSGANVLTF	TGCGCCAGCAGCCTCACAGAACTCTCTGGGGCCAACGTCCTGACTTTC
TRBV28	many	TRBD1	TRBJ1-2	CASMTGVRNGYTF	TGTGCCAGTATGACAGGGGTTCGAAATGGCTACACCTTC
TRBV7-9	NA	NA	TRBJ1-2	CASSLELRTVGGYTF	TGTGCCAGCAGCTTAGAGTTGCGGACTGTAGGTGGCTACACCTTC
TRBV2	NA	NA	TRBJ1-3	CASSDQGLGNTIYF	TGTGCCAGCAGTGATCAGGGCCTCGGAAACACCATATATTTT
TRBV5-8	NA	NA	TRBJ1-5	CASSLGLHQPQHF	TGTGCCAGCAGCTTGGGGCTCCATCAGCCCCAGCATTTT
TRBV5-1	NA	TRBD2	TRBJ2-1	CASSLDRLASGQQFF	TGCGCCAGCAGCTTGGACAGACTAGCGTCCGGGCAGCAGTTCTTC
TRBV10-1	NA	NA	TRBJ1-6	CASSRDKVSPLHF	TGCGCCAGCAGTCGAGATAAAGTTTCACCCCTCCACTTT
TRBV6-1	NA	NA	TRBJ2-1	CASSEEWAEQFF	TGTGCCAGCAGTGAAGAATGGGCAGAGCAGTTCTTC
TRBV5-4	NA	TRBD1	TRBJ2-2	CASSPRGTGGNTGELFF	TGTGCCAGCAGCCCACGTGGGACAGGGGGTAACACCGGGGAGCTGTTTTTT
TRBV6-5	NA	NA	TRBJ2-6	CASSYSGASGANVLTF	TGTGCCAGCAGTTACTCGGGAGCTTCGGGGGCCAACGTCCTGACTTTC
TRBV4-2	once	TRBD1	TRBJ1-4	CASSQDWPGGNEKLFF	TGTGCCAGCAGCCAAGATTGGCCAGGGGGAAATGAAAAACTGTTTTTT
TRBV5-6	NA	NA	TRBJ1-6	CASSPQGSPLHF	TGTGCCAGCAGCCCACAGGGATCACCCCTCCACTTT
TRBV18	NA	NA	TRBJ1-4	CASSPLGGSGEKLFF	TGTGCCAGCTCACCATTAGGAGGTTCTGGTGAAAAACTGTTTTTT
TRBV5-5	NA	NA	TRBJ2-5	CASSQTRNQETQYF	TGTGCCAGCAGCCAAACTAGGAACCAAGAGACCCAGTACTTC
TRBV28	few	TRBD1	TRBJ1-2	CASRSGTGGSLYGYTF	TGTGCCAGCAGATCCGGGACAGGGGGCTCTCTGTATGGCTACACCTTC
TRBV5-4	NA	NA	TRBJ1-6	CASRGGTVNSPLHF	TGTGCCAGCAGGGGAGGGACCGTCAATTCACCCCTCCACTTT
TRBV19	NA	TRBD1	TRBJ1-5	CASSITGEGNQPQHF	TGTGCCAGTAGTATAACAGGGGAGGGCAATCAGCCCCAGCATTTT
TRBV15	few	TRBD2	TRBJ2-7	CATSSVAGYSYEQYF	TGTGCCACCAGCAGCGTAGCGGGATACTCCTACGAGCAGTACTTC
TRBV11-1	NA	NA	TRBJ2-5	CASSSPAEVGETQYF	TGTGCCAGCAGCTCCCCCGCGGAGGTAGGAGAGACCCAGTACTTC
TRBV3-1/TRBV3-2	many	NA	TRBJ1-2	CASSQTTGYYGYTF	TGTGCCAGCAGCCAGACGACAGGATACTATGGCTACACCTTC
TRBV19	once	NA	TRBJ1-4	CASRAEGEKLFF	TGTGCCAGTAGAGCCGAGGGTGAAAAACTGTTTTTT
TRBV7-8	NA	NA	TRBJ1-5	CASSLVAGDQPQHF	TGTGCCAGCAGCTTAGTTGCGGGGGATCAGCCCCAGCATTTT
TRBV29-1	NA	NA	TRBJ2-2	CSVELVVRTGELFF	TGCAGCGTTGAATTAGTCGTTCGCACCGGGGAGCTGTTTTTT
TRBV18	NA	NA	TRBJ2-3	CASSPASTDTQYF	TGTGCCAGCTCACCGGCCAGCACAGATACGCAGTATTTT
TRBV11-2	few	NA	TRBJ1-3	CASSLGVAGAPGNTIYF	TGTGCCAGCAGCTTGGGGGTGGCGGGGGCGCCTGGAAACACCATATATTTT
TRBV13	NA	TRBD1	TRBJ2-6	CASSSQDRMPSGANVLTF	TGTGCCAGCAGCTCGCAGGACAGGATGCCCTCTGGGGCCAACGTCCTGACTTTC
TRBV6-5	NA	NA	TRBJ1-3	CASSYSSWESGNTIYF	TGTGCCAGCAGTTACTCGAGTTGGGAGTCTGGAAACACCATATATTTT
TRBV14	NA	TRBD1	TRBJ1-2	CASSQDLWGQGRSGYTF	TGTGCCAGCAGCCAAGATCTATGGGGACAGGGACGTTCTGGCTACACCTTC
TRBV11-2	few	NA	TRBJ2-1	CASSLVGLAGEQFF	TGTGCCAGCAGCTTAGTAGGGCTAGCAGGTGAGCAGTTCTTC
TRBV19	NA	TRBD2	TRBJ2-2	CASSSGSDTGELFF	TGTGCCAGTAGCAGCGGGAGCGACACCGGGGAGCTGTTTTTT
TRBV11-2	NA	TRBD1	TRBJ1-2	CASSPTGTGGFLAF	TGTGCCAGCAGCCCGACCGGGACAGGGGGGTTCCTGGCCTTC
TRBV6-1	NA	NA	TRBJ1-5	CASSERRGGQPQHF	TGTGCCAGCAGTGAAAGAAGGGGCGGTCAGCCCCAGCATTTT
TRBV9	NA	TRBD2	TRBJ2-7	CASSGPGLAAEQYF	TGTGCCAGCAGCGGACCGGGACTAGCGGCCGAGCAGTACTTC
TRBV27	NA	NA	TRBJ1-5	CASSPLPGWGNQPQHF	TGTGCCAGCAGTCCCCTCCCGGGGTGGGGCAATCAGCCCCAGCATTTT
TRBV7-2	NA	TRBD1	TRBJ1-2	CAKTRDRVLDGYTF	TGTGCCAAGACAAGGGACAGGGTTCTAGATGGCTACACCTTC
TRBV5-4	NA	TRBD1	TRBJ1-5	CASSPNRGPNQPQHF	TGTGCCAGCAGCCCTAACAGGGGGCCCAATCAGCCCCAGCATTTT
TRBV28	NA	TRBD2	TRBJ2-5	CASSPGGEGGETQYF	TGTGCCAGCAGTCCCGGGGGGGAGGGAGGAGAGACCCAGTACTTC
TRBV24-1	NA	NA	TRBJ2-3	CATSDLGVGAGPTDTQYF	TGTGCCACCAGTGATTTGGGGGTTGGAGCAGGGCCCACAGATACGCAGTATTTT
TRBV15	NA	NA	TRBJ2-5	CATSRGGGETQYF	TGTGCCACCAGCAGAGGTGGGGGGGAGACCCAGTACTTC